Shown below are 22 T cell receptor beta chains from a single sample sequenced in a study of control samples from healthy donors and cancer patients. Profiling relied on immunoSEQ multiplex PCR, and the TCRdb table lists in-frame clones only, not all of them. The data contain roughly 50,000 clones, 90% to 95% of them seen just once; the ten biggest clones take up around 4.2%. The sequencing input was blood. Every receptor here comes from a man aged 30 to 45 in good health.

This chain links TRBV18 with TRBJ1-2; TRBD1 matches at 7 bases. V trimming: 4 bases; J trimming: 6 bases; junction bases outside the gene matches: 5. Looked up from germline, CDR1 is KGHSH and CDR2 is LQKENI. This CDR3 region has 13 residues. CDR3 residues: CASSRQGNDGYTF. For the CDR3, the DNA is TGTGCCAGCTCACGACAGGGCAACGATGGCTACACCTTC.

This CDR3 is CASSPLLTDNEQFF. CDR3 in DNA: TGTGCCAGCTCACCACTGCTCACGGACAATGAGCAGTTCTTC. The chain combines TRBV18 with TRBJ2-1, with D hard to call. V lost 1 base and J lost 5, with 9 bases in between. This CDR3 spans 14 amino acids. Looked up from germline, CDR1 is KGHSH and CDR2 is LQKENI.

This chain uses TRBV24-1 with TRBJ2-2, with D unclear. From germline, CDR1 is KGHDR and CDR2 SFDVKD. CDR3 length: 12 residues. The V end lost 5 bases, the J end lost 9 bases, and 9 bases lay between the germline ends. The CDR3 here is CATSARGWELFF. CDR3 nucleotide sequence: TGTGCCACCAGTGCGAGAGGCTGGGAGCTGTTTTTT.

This sequence joins TRBV3-1 (or the pseudogene TRBV3-2) and TRBJ2-3; weak D call: TRBD2 (6 bases). From germline, CDR1 is LGHDT and CDR2 YNNKEL (reference sequence). CDR3 size: 15 residues. Trimming stripped 3 bases from V and 2 bases from J, with 12 bases between. In nucleotides, the CDR3 is TGTGCCAGCAGCCAGGGCGGGACCTACACAGATACGCAGTATTTT. Residues: CASSQGGTYTDTQYF.

This clone appeared once. This rearrangement joins TRBV7-2 to TRBJ1-1; 7 bases line up with TRBD1. From germline, CDR1 is SGHTA and CDR2 FQGNSA. The ends lost 3 bases at V and 4 bases at J; junction bases unmatched: 8. The CDR3 covers 15 residues. For the CDR3, the DNA is TGTGCCAGCAGCTTCACAGGGGCGGGGGGCACTGAAGCTTTCTTT. Protein product: CASSFTGAGGTEAFF.

V and J are TRBV6-5 and TRBJ1-2; a weak D match, TRBD1 (5 bases). The CDR3 length is 16 residues. Germline values: CDR1 MNHEY, CDR2 SVGAGI. V was pared by 0 bases and J by 2 bases, with 13 bases between. This CDR3 is CASSYSRMTANYGYTF. CDR3 coding DNA: TGTGCCAGCAGTTACTCTCGAATGACAGCGAACTATGGCTACACCTTC.

The chain recombines TRBV28 with TRBJ2-1, with D possibly TRBD2 on 5 matching bases. This CDR3 has 15 amino acids. The germline CDR1 and CDR2 sequences are MDHEN and SYDVKM. V lost 6 bases, J lost 0 bases, and 12 bases lay in between. The CDR3 DNA reads as TGTGCCAGCAGACCCTCGGACTTCTCCTACAATGAGCAGTTCTTC. Protein: CASRPSDFSYNEQFF.

The rearrangement uses TRBV4-2 and TRBJ2-3, with 8 bases matching TRBD1. Germline CDR1 is LGHNA and CDR2 is YNFKEQ. Trimming cost V 1 base and J 2 bases; bases outside gene matches: 5. This CDR3 spans 16 amino acids. CDR3: CASSQAGQGNTDTQYF. The CDR3 DNA reads TGTGCCAGCAGCCAAGCTGGACAGGGTAACACAGATACGCAGTATTTT.

The chain combines TRBV6-5 with TRBJ1-4, with 8 bases matching TRBD1. V lost 9 bases to trimming and J lost 8 bases; unmatched junction nucleotides: 5. The CDR3 contains 12 residues. Germline V gives CDR1 MNHEY, CDR2 SVGAGI. The CDR3 region is CASGQGREKLFF. The CDR3 nucleotides are TGTGCCAGTGGACAGGGAAGGGAAAAACTGTTTTTT.

This clone has a single count. The V gene is TRBV5-1, the J gene TRBJ1-1; unclear D gene. CDR1 and CDR2 (germline): SGHRS, YFSETQ. The CDR3 covers 14 residues. V lost 1 base to trimming and J lost 0 bases, with 7 bases between them. For the CDR3, the DNA is TGCGCCAGCAGCTTGTCCGGAGTGAACACTGAAGCTTTCTTT. It is translated as CASSLSGVNTEAFF.

J is TRBJ1-1 and V is TRBV2; possibly TRBD1 for D (5 bases). From germline, CDR1 is SNHLY and CDR2 FYNNEI. The CDR3 is 17 amino acids. V lost 2 bases to trimming and J lost 1 base, with 17 bases between them. CDR3 bases: TGTGCCAGCAGTGAACCGCGGGGTGGGCAGGGGAACACTGAAGCTTTCTTT. Its protein product is CASSEPRGGQGNTEAFF. The variable domain in full, with the rest retrieved from reference TRBV2 and TRBJ1-1, is EPEVTQTPSHQVTQMGQEVILRCVPISNHLYFYWYRQILGQKVEFLVSFYNNEISEKSEIFDDQFSVERPDGSNFTLKIRSTKLEDSAMYFCASSEPRGGQGNTEAFFGQGTRLTVV.

This clone was seen more than once but under ten times. The chain employs TRBV19 and TRBJ1-2, with 7 bases lining up with TRBD1. This CDR3 has 12 residues. Trimming took 7 bases from V and 6 from J; bases not matched to a gene: 5. CDR1 is LNHDA, CDR2 SQIVND, per germline (reference sequence). For the CDR3, the DNA is TGTGCCAGTACCCTGGGACAGAATGGCTACACCTTC. It codes for CASTLGQNGYTF. The entire variable domain, with the rest obtained from reference TRBV19 and TRBJ1-2, is as follows: DGGITQSPKYLFRKEGQNVTLSCEQNLNHDAMYWYRQDPGQGLRLIYYSQIVNDFQKGDIAEGYSVSREKKESFPLTVTSAQKNPTAFYLCASTLGQNGYTFGSGTRLTVV.

This chain joins TRBV30 and TRBJ1-1; D unclear. V gave up 0 bases and J gave up 8 bases, with 10 bases separating them. This CDR3 is built from 12 residues. The germline gives CDR1 GTSNPN, CDR2 SVGIG (reference sequence). The CDR3 reads CAWSVLGLEAFF. Here the CDR3 DNA reads TGTGCCTGGAGTGTACTCGGCTTGGAAGCTTTCTTT.

The J gene is TRBJ1-2, the V gene TRBV7-8; D ambiguous. V was pared by 3 bases and J by 4 bases, with 18 bases between. CDR3 length: 16 amino acids. CDR1 and CDR2 from the germline V gene are SGHVS and FQNEAQ. Written as DNA, the CDR3 is TGTGCCAGCAGCTTCGGGAAGACCCCCAGCGGCTATGGCTACACCTTC. Translating gives CASSFGKTPSGYGYTF.

This chain connects TRBV4-1 to TRBJ2-3; 11 nucleotides align to TRBD2. Germline V lookup: CDR1 MGHRA, CDR2 YSYEKL. There are 17 residues in the CDR3. The ends lost 2 bases at V and 7 bases at J; junction bases unmatched: 11. CDR3 in amino acids: CASSQPRSGGASYTQYF. As DNA, the CDR3 is TGCGCCAGCAGCCAACCCCGTAGCGGGGGGGCCTCATATACGCAGTATTTT.

The V gene is TRBV19, the J gene TRBJ2-7, with 7 bases matching TRBD1. The CDR3 contains 13 residues. Germline V gene lookup returns CDR1 LNHDA and CDR2 SQIVND (reference sequence). V lost 6 bases, J lost 2 bases, and 4 bases stayed unmatched. The CDR3 DNA is TGTGCCAGTAGGGGGGACAGAACCTACGAGCAGTACTTC. Protein product: CASRGDRTYEQYF.

The V call is TRBV12-3 or TRBV12-4, the J call TRBJ1-1; D is undetermined. CDR3 size: 13 residues. V lost 3 bases and J lost 4, with 9 bases in between. The CDR3 spells CASSFRVPTEAFF. CDR3 sequence (DNA): TGTGCCAGCAGTTTCCGCGTTCCCACTGAAGCTTTCTTT.

The chain links TRBV30 to TRBJ1-2, with unresolved D. Trimming took off 0 bases at V and 8 bases at J, with 10 bases between the two ends. This CDR3 spans 12 amino acids. Germline assignment: CDR1 GTSNPN and CDR2 SVGIG (reference sequence). CDR3 nucleotides: TGTGCCTGGAGTGTAGAGGGTAGAGGCTACACCTTC. Residues: CAWSVEGRGYTF.

On this clone: The same CDR3 can be traced to other DNA sequences in this sample. V and J are TRBV9 and TRBJ2-7; TRBD2 aligns across 9 bases. With 0 bases clipped from V and 5 bases from J, the junction kept 3 bases outside the gene matches. Germline CDR1 SGDLS, CDR2 YYNGEE. This CDR3 contains 14 residues. The DNA for the CDR3 is TGTGCCAGCAGCGTAGTGGCGGGGGGGGACGAGCAGTACTTC. Protein sequence: CASSVVAGGDEQYF.

The chain carries TRBV7-2 and TRBJ2-3, with D possibly being TRBD2 (6 bases). The CDR3 is 14 residues long. The germline CDR1 and CDR2 sequences are SGHTA and FQGNSA. V gave up 7 bases and J gave up 5 bases, with 16 bases separating them. The CDR3 DNA is TGTGCCAGCACCCCCTGGGGGGTCGAAGATACGCAGTATTTT. This translates into CASTPWGVEDTQYF. Complete variable domain (other parts from reference TRBV7-2 and TRBJ2-3): GAGVSQSPSNKVTEKGKDVELRCDPISGHTALYWYRQSLGQGLEFLIYFQGNSAPDKSGLPSDRFSAERTGGSVSTLTIQRTQQEDSAVYLCASTPWGVEDTQYFGPGTRLTVL.

The V call is TRBV19, the J call TRBJ1-2, with D maybe TRBD1 (5 bases). V lost 7 bases to trimming and J lost 6 bases, with 21 bases between them. The CDR3 is made up of 15 amino acids. Germline-derived CDR1 and CDR2 are LNHDA and SQIVND (reference sequence). The CDR3: CASTGPGMGRDGYTF. CDR3 DNA sequence: TGTGCCAGTACGGGACCGGGGATGGGGCGTGATGGCTACACCTTC. The full variable domain, rest sourced from reference TRBV19 and TRBJ1-2, is DGGITQSPKYLFRKEGQNVTLSCEQNLNHDAMYWYRQDPGQGLRLIYYSQIVNDFQKGDIAEGYSVSREKKESFPLTVTSAQKNPTAFYLCASTGPGMGRDGYTFGSGTRLTVV.

This chain uses TRBV19 with TRBJ2-7; TRBD1 matches at 11 bases. Trimming at V came to 4 bases and at J to 6 bases, leaving 5 bases not matched to a gene. Germline V gene data show CDR1 as LNHDA and CDR2 as SQIVND (reference sequence). The CDR3 has 14 residues. The CDR3 protein is CASSTPGQGVEQYF. The CDR3 DNA follows: TGTGCCAGTAGTACCCCGGGACAGGGGGTCGAGCAGTACTTC.